Shown below are 24 T cell receptor beta chains from a single sample sequenced in a study of STAT3 mutations in large granular lymphocyte leukemia. The antigens of these receptors remain unknown. Assay used: immunoSEQ multiplex PCR; TCRdb lists only in-frame clones, some missing. The table has tens of thousands of clones, about 95% seen once. Findings and caveats of the study: Every T-LGLL patient had at least one immunodominant TCRbeta clonotype.

The specimen was peripheral blood mononuclear cells. The receptors shown here come from a man aged 35-49 years with T-cell large granular lymphocyte leukemia. Some clones in this sample may be carry-over from other donors' samples.

The chain combines TRBV5-4 with TRBJ2-3; either TRBD1 or TRBD2 may fit D (5 bases each). Per the germline V gene, CDR1 is SGHNT and CDR2 is YYREEE (reference sequence). The CDR3 consists of 18 residues. Trimming removed 0 bases from V and 0 bases from J, with 17 bases in between. The CDR3 spells CASSLAGGSYSSTDTQYF. The CDR3, as DNA: TGTGCCAGCAGCTTGGCTGGGGGTTCATACTCTAGCACAGATACGCAGTATTTT.

The chain recombines TRBV27 with TRBJ1-4; 8 bases are shared with TRBD1. This CDR3 is built from 14 residues. Germline V gene lookup returns CDR1 MNHEY and CDR2 SMNVEV (reference sequence). V was clipped by 6 bases and J by 8 bases; unmatched bases: 8. CDR3 in amino acids: CASSPGDRFEKLFF. In nucleotides, the CDR3 is TGTGCCAGCAGCCCCGGGGACAGGTTCGAAAAACTGTTTTTT.

The chain links TRBV9 to TRBJ2-2, with D possibly TRBD2 on 6 matching bases. V was cut by 4 bases and J by 6 bases, with 16 bases left in between. The length of the CDR3 is 15 residues. In germline, CDR1 is SGDLS, CDR2 YYNGEE. The CDR3 reads CASSPRDSLAGELFF. In DNA form, the CDR3 reads TGTGCCAGCAGCCCCCGGGACTCTCTCGCCGGGGAGCTGTTTTTT. Full variable domain (outside the CDR3, taken from reference TRBV9 and TRBJ2-2): DSGVTQTPKHLITATGQRVTLRCSPRSGDLSVYWYQQSLDQGLQFLIQYYNGEERAKGNILERFSAQQFPDLHSELNLSSLELGDSALYFCASSPRDSLAGELFFGEGSRLTVL.

The rearrangement uses TRBV9 and TRBJ2-3; 8 positions agree with TRBD2. The CDR3 sequence is 17 residues long. The germline V gene has CDR1 SGDLS and CDR2 YYNGEE. The trim removed 0 bases at V and 1 base at J, leaving 7 bases unmatched. The CDR3 loop reads CASSVGFAGGRTDTQYF. The CDR3 nucleotides read TGTGCCAGCAGCGTAGGGTTTGCGGGGGGACGCACAGATACGCAGTATTTT.

The chain carries TRBV13 and TRBJ1-5; 8 nucleotides match TRBD1. Germline CDR1 PRHDT, CDR2 FYEKMQ (reference sequence). CDR3 length: 15 residues. Trimming removed 0 bases from V and 7 bases from J; junction bases left unmatched: 5. CDR3 sequence: CASSLGRTGRQPQHF. The CDR3 nucleotides read TGTGCCAGCAGCTTAGGCCGGACAGGGAGGCAGCCCCAGCATTTT.

The chain couples TRBV30 to TRBJ2-7; a possible D gene is TRBD1 (6 bases). Germline CDR1 reads GTSNPN; CDR2 reads SVGIG (reference sequence). The CDR3 consists of 13 residues. Trimming stripped 2 bases from V and 9 bases from J, with 17 bases between. Written as DNA, the CDR3 is TGTGCCTGGAGTCTTCCAGGGGCCCAGGGGCAGTACTTC. Its protein is CAWSLPGAQGQYF. Together with reference TRBV30 and TRBJ2-7, the CDR3 gives the full variable domain: SQTIHQWPATLVQPVGSPLSLECTVEGTSNPNLYWYRQAAGRGLQLLFYSVGIGQISSEVPQNLSASRPQDRQFILSSKKLLLSDSGFYLCAWSLPGAQGQYFGPGTRLTVT.

This chain links TRBV5-1 with TRBJ2-2, with a possible D match to TRBD1 (5 bases). Between the trimmed V and J ends, which lost 1 base and 4 bases, there was a span of 11 bases. Germline CDR1 reads SGHRS; CDR2 reads YFSETQ. This CDR3 is built from 15 residues. This CDR3 reads CASSLQGSSTGELFF. Written as DNA, the CDR3 is TGCGCCAGCAGCTTGCAGGGATCTTCCACCGGGGAGCTGTTTTTT. The full variable domain, rest sourced from reference TRBV5-1 and TRBJ2-2, is KAGVTQTPRYLIKTRGQQVTLSCSPISGHRSVSWYQQTPGQGLQFLFEYFSETQRNKGNFPGRFSGRQFSNSRSEMNVSTLELGDSALYLCASSLQGSSTGELFFGEGSRLTVL.

This chain joins TRBV13 and TRBJ1-2, with D uncertain. V lost 0 bases and J 4 bases, leaving 6 bases between the germline ends. CDR1 and CDR2 from the germline V gene are PRHDT and FYEKMQ (reference sequence). The CDR3 runs 13 residues. The CDR3 DNA sequence: TGTGCCAGCAGCTTAGGAGTGGGCTATGGCTACACCTTC. Translating it yields CASSLGVGYGYTF.

The genes are TRBV7-2 and TRBJ1-4, with D unclear. Deletions cut 4 bases from V and 8 bases from J, with 11 bases between. The germline V gene encodes CDR1 SGHTA and CDR2 FQGNSA. This CDR3 comprises 13 residues. The CDR3 DNA is TGTGCCAGCAGCTGGGCCAAAGGAGAAAAACTGTTTTTT. Its protein is CASSWAKGEKLFF.

This chain joins TRBV6-5 and TRBJ1-1; possibly TRBD1 for D (5 bases). Trimming took off 5 bases at V and 1 base at J, with 11 bases between the two ends. Germline assignment: CDR1 MNHEY and CDR2 SVGAGI. This CDR3 spans 14 amino acids. CDR3 residues: CASSGGKPNTEAFF. The DNA for the CDR3 is TGTGCCAGCAGTGGGGGGAAGCCGAACACTGAAGCTTTCTTT.

The chain recombines TRBV21-1 with TRBJ1-5; the D call TRBD1 from the table was never checked on the DNA. TRBV21-1 is reported as a pseudogene. The CDR3 spans 17 residues. CDR3 amino acids: CASDPCRTAYSNQPQHF. CDR3 in DNA: TGTGCCAGCGATCCATGCCGGACAGCGTATAGCAATCAGCCCCAGCATTTT.

The chain is built from TRBV27 and TRBJ2-5; the match to TRBD2 covers 9 bases. Germline V lookup: CDR1 MNHEY, CDR2 SMNVEV (reference sequence). Losses at the gene ends were 7 bases for V and 5 bases for J; bases not matched to a gene: 5. The CDR3 runs 13 residues. CDR3 loop: CASTTSGGETQYF. CDR3 bases: TGTGCCAGCACGACTAGCGGAGGGGAGACCCAGTACTTC.

There are a few counts of this clone. The chain recombines TRBV5-4 with TRBJ2-5, with TRBD2 as a possible D gene (6 bases). The germline V gene has CDR1 SGHNT and CDR2 YYREEE (reference sequence). This CDR3 is 14 amino acids long. V was cut by 6 bases and J by 2 bases, with 14 bases left in between. CDR3 sequence (DNA): TGTGCCAGCAACATGGCGGGGAGGCAAGAGACCCAGTACTTC. Residues: CASNMAGRQETQYF.

The rearrangement uses TRBV25-1 and TRBJ2-6; no clear D. V lost 6 bases, J lost 0 bases, and 6 bases lay in between. There are 14 residues in the CDR3. The germline V gene encodes CDR1 MGHDK and CDR2 SYGVNS. CDR3 sequence (DNA): TGTGCCAGCAGATCACCCTCTGGGGCCAACGTCCTGACTTTC. Translation gives CASRSPSGANVLTF.

The J gene is TRBJ2-2, the V gene TRBV7-6; 8 nucleotides align to TRBD2. Germline CDR1 reads SGHVS; CDR2 reads FNYEAQ. The CDR3 extends over 16 amino acids. V trimming: 5 bases; J trimming: 6 bases; junction bases outside the gene matches: 11. The CDR3 DNA follows: TGTGCCAGCAGCCCAATCGGGGGGGTTCCCGCCGGGGAGCTGTTTTTT. It yields the protein CASSPIGGVPAGELFF. The entire variable domain, with the rest obtained from reference TRBV7-6 and TRBJ2-2, is as follows: GAGVSQSPRYKVTKRGQDVALRCDPISGHVSLYWYRQALGQGPEFLTYFNYEAQQDKSGLPNDRFSAERPEGSISTLTIQRTEQRDSAMYRCASSPIGGVPAGELFFGEGSRLTVL.

This rearrangement joins TRBV29-1 to TRBJ2-2; D perhaps matches TRBD2 (5 bases). The V gene's germline CDR1 is SQVTM and CDR2 ANQGSEA. This CDR3 spans 14 amino acids. V was trimmed by 7 bases and J by 0 bases, leaving 12 bases between them. The CDR3 is CSAIKLANTGELFF. CDR3 nucleotides: TGCAGCGCGATAAAACTAGCGAACACCGGGGAGCTGTTTTTT.

The J gene is TRBJ2-7, the V gene TRBV2; no clear D gene. Germline V CDR1 and CDR2: SNHLY, FYNNEI. V was clipped by 5 bases and J by 4 bases, with 6 bases between them. CDR3 length: 11 residues. As DNA, the CDR3 is TGTGCCAGCAGTCCTAGTTACGAGCAGTACTTC. Amino acids: CASSPSYEQYF.

The chain carries TRBV5-5 and TRBJ2-7; TRBD1 matches 7 bases. J was trimmed by 5 bases and V by 4 bases; bases with no gene match: 9. This CDR3 has 14 residues. The germline V gene has CDR1 SGHKS and CDR2 YYEKEE (reference sequence). The CDR3 coding sequence is TGTGCCAGCAGCCTGTTTGGGACAGAGAACGAGCAGTACTTC. Translation gives CASSLFGTENEQYF.

The chain uses TRBV5-6 and TRBJ1-5, with no clear D. Trimming removed 2 bases at V and 9 bases at J, with 9 bases between. The CDR3 is made up of 12 amino acids. CDR1 is SGHDT, CDR2 YYEEEE, per germline. The CDR3 here is CASSLPGGPQHF. The CDR3 DNA follows: TGTGCCAGCAGCTTACCCGGAGGGCCCCAGCATTTT.

The chain combines TRBV7-9 with TRBJ2-1; 7 bases agree with TRBD1. Germline V gene data show CDR1 as SEHNR and CDR2 as FQNEAQ (reference sequence). This CDR3 is built from 14 residues. With 5 bases clipped from V and 7 bases from J, the junction kept 8 bases outside the gene matches. The CDR3 reads CASSLRQGGNEQFF. CDR3 DNA sequence: TGTGCCAGCAGCCTACGACAGGGTGGTAATGAGCAGTTCTTC. Full variable domain (rest looked up from reference TRBV7-9 and TRBJ2-1): DTGVSQNPRHKITKRGQNVTFRCDPISEHNRLYWYRQTLGQGPEFLTYFQNEAQLEKSRLLSDRFSAERPKGSFSTLEIQRTEQGDSAMYLCASSLRQGGNEQFFGPGTRLTVL.

In this sample, this clone turned up a few times. V gene TRBV6-5 combines with J gene TRBJ1-2; weak D call: TRBD1 (6 bases). This CDR3 has 12 residues. V lost 6 bases and J lost 2, with 7 bases in between. Germline CDR1 MNHEY, CDR2 SVGAGI. This chain's CDR3 is CASRRGNYGYTF. The CDR3 DNA sequence: TGTGCCAGCAGAAGGGGGAACTATGGCTACACCTTC.

The gene calls are TRBV4-3 and TRBJ1-2, with unresolved D. This CDR3 has 17 amino acids. The germline V gene has CDR1 LGHNA and CDR2 YSLEER. Trimming took 0 bases from V and 0 from J, leaving 14 bases between them. Here the CDR3 reads CASSQDTARGSNYGYTF. Written as DNA, the CDR3 is TGCGCCAGCAGCCAAGATACCGCGCGCGGATCTAACTATGGCTACACCTTC.

This clone was counted between two and nine times. This chain connects TRBV7-9 to TRBJ2-7; possibly TRBD1 or TRBD2 for D (5 bases each). V was cut by 7 bases and J by 2 bases, with 12 bases left in between. In germline, CDR1 is SEHNR, CDR2 FQNEAQ (reference sequence). This CDR3 contains 13 residues. CDR3 amino acids: CASTTGTTYEQYF. The DNA of the CDR3 is TGTGCCAGCACCACCGGGACCACCTACGAGCAGTACTTC.

J is TRBJ2-7 and V is TRBV4-1, with 9 bases fitting TRBD1. The V and J ends lost 4 bases and 6 bases, in that order; junction bases with no gene match: 13. Per the germline V gene, CDR1 is MGHRA and CDR2 is YSYEKL. The CDR3 has 16 amino acids. The CDR3 loop is CASSLRDRVSLAEQYF. Written as DNA, the CDR3 is TGCGCCAGCAGCCTGCGGGACAGGGTATCCCTTGCCGAGCAGTACTTC.